This entry features one T cell receptor beta chain sequence. Profiled with immunoSEQ multiplex PCR; TCRdb holds only in-frame clones, not every one. The data show about 360,000 clones, with 80% to 90% seen just once and 0.83% held by the top ten. Germline V gene sequence: CDR1 MNHEY, CDR2 SMNVEV (reference sequence). The CDR3 sequence is 14 residues long. V lost 3 bases and J lost 5, with 13 bases in between. The data derive from a study of cytomegalovirus exposure and HLA in healthy donors. Background on the study: The 120 or so validation repertoires were reported in a later analysis to have been generated on the same platform as the roughly 720 first-cohort repertoires.

The sequence was collected from a woman between 18 and 29 years old in good health and CMV-seronegative. The chain carries TRBV27 and TRBJ1-1; tentatively, D is TRBD1 (5 bases). Sequenced input: PBMCs. The CDR3 DNA follows: TGTGCCAGCAGTTTGTCGGCAGGGTCGACTGAAGCTTTCTTT. It encodes CASSLSAGSTEAFF.